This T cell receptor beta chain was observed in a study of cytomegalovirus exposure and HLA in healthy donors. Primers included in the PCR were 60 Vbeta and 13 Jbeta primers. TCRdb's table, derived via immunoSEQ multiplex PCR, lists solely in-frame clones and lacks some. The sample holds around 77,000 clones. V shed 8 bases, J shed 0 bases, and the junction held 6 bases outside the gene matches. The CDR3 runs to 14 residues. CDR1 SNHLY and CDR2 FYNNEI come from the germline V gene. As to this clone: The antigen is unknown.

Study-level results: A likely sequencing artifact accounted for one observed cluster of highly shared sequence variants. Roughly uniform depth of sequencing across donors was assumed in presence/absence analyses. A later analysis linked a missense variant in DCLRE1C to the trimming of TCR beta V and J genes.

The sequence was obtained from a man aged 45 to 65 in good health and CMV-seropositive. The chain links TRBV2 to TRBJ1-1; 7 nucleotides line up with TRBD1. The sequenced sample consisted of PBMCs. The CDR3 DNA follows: TGTGCCAGCGGAAGGGGGCTCTTGAACACTGAAGCTTTCTTT. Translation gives CASGRGLLNTEAFF.